This entry lists 2 T cell receptor beta chains sequenced from one sample in a study of cytomegalovirus exposure and HLA in healthy donors. The PCR employed 60 Vbeta primers together with 13 Jbeta primers. TCRdb's copy holds only in-frame clones and misses some; the assay was immunoSEQ multiplex PCR. The sample records some 20,000 clones, about 77% being singletons. Input material: PBMCs. The receptor set was obtained from a man aged 18 to 29 in good health and CMV-seronegative.

This chain connects TRBV29-1 to TRBJ1-3, with a weak D call TRBD1 (6 bases). CDR1 is SQVTM and CDR2 is ANQGSEA in the germline V gene. Trimming removed 7 bases from V and 4 bases from J, with 14 bases in between. This CDR3 contains 13 residues. In nucleotides, the CDR3 is TGCAGCGCCCTCGGCAGGGGAGGAAACACCATATATTTT. Encoded protein: CSALGRGGNTIYF.

The chain couples TRBV29-1 to TRBJ1-1, with 7 positions matching TRBD1. The CDR3 loop spans 14 amino acids. Germline V gene data show CDR1 as SQVTM and CDR2 as ANQGSEA. V shed 6 bases, J shed 3 bases, and the junction held 10 bases outside the gene matches. DNA of the CDR3: TGCAGCGTGGCCAACAGGGGCCTTTACACTGAAGCTTTCTTT. Translating gives CSVANRGLYTEAFF. The variable domain in full, completed from reference TRBV29-1 and TRBJ1-1, reads SAVISQKPSRDICQRGTSLTIQCQVDSQVTMMFWYRQQPGQSLTLIATANQGSEATYESGFVIDKFPISRPNLTFSTLTVSNMSPEDSSIYLCSVANRGLYTEAFFGQGTRLTVV.